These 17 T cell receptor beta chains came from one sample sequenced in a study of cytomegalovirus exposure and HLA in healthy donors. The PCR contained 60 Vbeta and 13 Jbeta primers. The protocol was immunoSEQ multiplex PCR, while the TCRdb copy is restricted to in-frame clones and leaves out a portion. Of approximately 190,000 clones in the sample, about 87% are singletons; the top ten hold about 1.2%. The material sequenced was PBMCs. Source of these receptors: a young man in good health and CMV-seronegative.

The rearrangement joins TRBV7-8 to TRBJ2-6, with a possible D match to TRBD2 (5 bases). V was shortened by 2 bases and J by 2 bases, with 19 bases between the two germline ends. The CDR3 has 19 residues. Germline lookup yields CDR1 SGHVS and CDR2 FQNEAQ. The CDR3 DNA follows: TGTGCCAGCAGCTTAAGAGTACGGGGTTTGAGCACTGGGGCCAACGTCCTGACTTTC. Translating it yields CASSLRVRGLSTGANVLTF. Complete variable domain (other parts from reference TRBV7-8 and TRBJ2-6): GAGVSQSPRYKVAKRGQDVALRCDPISGHVSLFWYQQALGQGPEFLTYFQNEAQLDKSGLPSDRFFAERPEGSVSTLKIQRTQQEDSAVYLCASSLRVRGLSTGANVLTFGAGSRLTVL.

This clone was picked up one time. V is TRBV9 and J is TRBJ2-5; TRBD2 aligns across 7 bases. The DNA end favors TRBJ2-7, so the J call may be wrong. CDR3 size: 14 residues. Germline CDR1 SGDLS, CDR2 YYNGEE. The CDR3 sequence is CASSPGLDNYEQYF. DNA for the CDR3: TGTGCCAGCAGCCCCGGACTAGATAACTACGAGCAGTACTTC.

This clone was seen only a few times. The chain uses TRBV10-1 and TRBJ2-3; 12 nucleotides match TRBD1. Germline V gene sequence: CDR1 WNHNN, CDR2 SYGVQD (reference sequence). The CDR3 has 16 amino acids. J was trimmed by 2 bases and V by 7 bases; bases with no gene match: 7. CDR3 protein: CASTAGTGGLTDTQYF. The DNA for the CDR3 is TGCGCCAGCACCGCCGGGACAGGGGGCCTCACAGATACGCAGTATTTT.

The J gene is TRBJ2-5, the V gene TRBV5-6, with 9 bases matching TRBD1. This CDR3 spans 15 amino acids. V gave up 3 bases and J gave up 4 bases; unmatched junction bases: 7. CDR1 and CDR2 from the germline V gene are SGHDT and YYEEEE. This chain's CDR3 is CASSSGTGIGETQYF. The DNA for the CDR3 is TGTGCCAGCAGCTCCGGGACAGGGATTGGAGAGACCCAGTACTTC. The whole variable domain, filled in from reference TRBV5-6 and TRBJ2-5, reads DAGVTQSPTHLIKTRGQQVTLRCSPKSGHDTVSWYQQALGQGPQFIFQYYEEEERQRGNFPDRFSGHQFPNYSSELNVNALLLGDSALYLCASSSGTGIGETQYFGPGTRLLVL.

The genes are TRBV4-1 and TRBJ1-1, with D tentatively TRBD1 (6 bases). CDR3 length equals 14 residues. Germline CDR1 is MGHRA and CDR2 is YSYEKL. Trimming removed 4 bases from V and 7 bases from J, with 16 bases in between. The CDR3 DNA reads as TGCGCCAGCAGCCCCGGACAGCGCAGATTTGAAGCTTTCTTT. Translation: CASSPGQRRFEAFF.

CDR3 region: CASSYSEGGRHYGYTF. In DNA form, the CDR3 reads TGTGCCAGCAGTTACTCAGAAGGGGGCAGACACTATGGCTACACCTTC. The chain carries TRBV6-5 and TRBJ1-2; 7 bases fit TRBD1. The V gene's germline CDR1 is MNHEY and CDR2 SVGAGI. V was pared by 0 bases and J by 3 bases, with 7 bases of the junction left unmatched. The length of the CDR3 is 16 residues.

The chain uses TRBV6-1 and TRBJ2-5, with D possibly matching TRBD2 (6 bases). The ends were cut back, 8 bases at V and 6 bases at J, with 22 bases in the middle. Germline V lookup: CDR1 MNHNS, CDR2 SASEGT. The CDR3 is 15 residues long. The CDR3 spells CASRKGKEGRQTQYF. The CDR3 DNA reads TGTGCCAGCCGAAAGGGAAAGGAGGGGAGACAGACCCAGTACTTC.

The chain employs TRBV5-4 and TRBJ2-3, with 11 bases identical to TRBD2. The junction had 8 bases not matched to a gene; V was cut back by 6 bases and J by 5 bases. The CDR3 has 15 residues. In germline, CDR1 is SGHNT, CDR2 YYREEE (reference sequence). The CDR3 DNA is TGTGCCAGCAATGTAGCGGGGGGGCCAGTAGATACGCAGTATTTT. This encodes CASNVAGGPVDTQYF.

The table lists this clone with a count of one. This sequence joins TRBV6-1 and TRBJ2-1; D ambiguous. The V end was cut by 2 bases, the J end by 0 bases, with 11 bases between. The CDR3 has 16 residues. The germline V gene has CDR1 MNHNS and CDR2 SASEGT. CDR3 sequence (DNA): TGTGCCAGCAGTGAACTCCGGCGGAGCTCCTACAATGAGCAGTTCTTC. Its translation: CASSELRRSSYNEQFF.

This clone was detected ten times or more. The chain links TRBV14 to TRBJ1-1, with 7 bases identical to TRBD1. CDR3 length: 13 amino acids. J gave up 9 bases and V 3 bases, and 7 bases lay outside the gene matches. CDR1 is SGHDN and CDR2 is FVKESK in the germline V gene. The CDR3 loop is CASSQTGNYQAFF. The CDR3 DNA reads TGTGCCAGCAGCCAGACAGGGAACTACCAAGCTTTCTTT.

The CDR3 sequence: CASSLPPGQGIPSDTQYF. The CDR3 DNA reads as TGTGCCAGCAGCTTACCCCCGGGACAGGGGATCCCTTCAGATACGCAGTATTTT. The chain employs TRBV7-9 and TRBJ2-3, with 10 bases identical to TRBD1. The germline V gene has CDR1 SEHNR and CDR2 FQNEAQ (reference sequence). CDR3 size: 18 residues. J was trimmed by 4 bases and V by 2 bases; bases with no gene match: 12. Combining the CDR3 with reference TRBV7-9 and TRBJ2-3 gives the whole variable domain DTGVSQNPRHKITKRGQNVTFRCDPISEHNRLYWYRQTLGQGPEFLTYFQNEAQLEKSRLLSDRFSAERPKGSFSTLEIQRTEQGDSAMYLCASSLPPGQGIPSDTQYFGPGTRLTVL.

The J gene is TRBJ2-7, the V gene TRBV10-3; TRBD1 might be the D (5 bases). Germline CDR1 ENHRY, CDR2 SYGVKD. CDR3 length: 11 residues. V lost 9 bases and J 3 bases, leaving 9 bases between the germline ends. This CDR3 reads CAIGQGYEQYF. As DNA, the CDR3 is TGTGCCATAGGGCAGGGCTACGAGCAGTACTTC.

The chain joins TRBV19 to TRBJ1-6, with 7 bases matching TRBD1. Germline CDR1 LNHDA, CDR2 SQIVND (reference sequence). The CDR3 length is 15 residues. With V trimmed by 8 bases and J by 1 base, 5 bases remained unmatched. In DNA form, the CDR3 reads TGTGCCAGTCAAGACAGGGTATCCTATAATTCACCCCTCCACTTT. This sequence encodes CASQDRVSYNSPLHF.

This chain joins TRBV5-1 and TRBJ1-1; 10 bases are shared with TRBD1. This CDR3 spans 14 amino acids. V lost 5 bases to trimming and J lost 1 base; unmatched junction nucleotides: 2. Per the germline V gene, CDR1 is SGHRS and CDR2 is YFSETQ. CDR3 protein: CASRRDRGNTEAFF. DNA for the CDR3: TGCGCCAGCAGACGGGACAGGGGGAACACTGAAGCTTTCTTT.

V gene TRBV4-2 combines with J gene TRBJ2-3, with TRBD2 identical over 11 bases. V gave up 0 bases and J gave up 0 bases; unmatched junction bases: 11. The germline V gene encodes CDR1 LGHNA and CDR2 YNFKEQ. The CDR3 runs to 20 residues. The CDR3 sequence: CASSQDPTSGGFVSTDTQYF. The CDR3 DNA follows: TGTGCCAGCAGCCAAGATCCAACTAGCGGGGGTTTCGTTAGCACAGATACGCAGTATTTT.

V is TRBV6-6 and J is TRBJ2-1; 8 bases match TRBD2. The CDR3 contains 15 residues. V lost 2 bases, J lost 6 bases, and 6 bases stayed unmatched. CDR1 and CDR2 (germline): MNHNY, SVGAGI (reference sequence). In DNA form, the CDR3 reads TGTGCCAGCAGTTACCCGGGAGGGCCGTCCAATGAGCAGTTCTTC. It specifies CASSYPGGPSNEQFF.

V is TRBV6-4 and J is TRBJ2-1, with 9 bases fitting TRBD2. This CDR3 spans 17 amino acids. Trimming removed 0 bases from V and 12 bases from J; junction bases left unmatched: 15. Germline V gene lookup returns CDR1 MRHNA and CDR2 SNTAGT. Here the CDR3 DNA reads TGTGCCAGCAGTGACTCTTCGGCAGGCGGGGGGGCCGGGTTGCAGTTCTTC. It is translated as CASSDSSAGGGAGLQFF.